These 21 T cell receptor beta chains came from one sample sequenced in a study of T cell repertoires in cytomegalovirus infection. These TCRs are of unknown antigen specificity. A single record per CDR3 protein comes from TCRdb applying MiXCR to the reads. Of approximately 120,000 distinct CDR3 sequences detected, over 30% appear once; the ten largest clones hold about 54%. This specimen was CD8+ T cells from cultured PBMCs, taken from culture after CMV antigen stimulation. These receptors originate from a human donor in good health (CMV status not recorded). Some clones in this sample may be carry-over from other donors' samples.

This clonotype has only a few counts. The J gene is TRBJ1-2, the V gene TRBV28; 9 bases are shared with TRBD1. This CDR3 is 17 amino acids long. CDR1 is MDHEN, CDR2 SYDVKM, per germline. V shed 3 bases and J 6 bases; nucleotides not matched to a gene: 14. CDR3 nucleotide sequence: TGTGCCAGCAGTTTGGTGGGAACACAGGGGGCGCGGGATGGCTACACCTTC. Translated, it gives CASSLVGTQGARDGYTF.

V is TRBV6-5 and J is TRBJ2-7; 7 bases are shared with TRBD2. The J segment lost 5 bases and the V segment lost 5 bases, leaving 18 bases of the junction unmatched. From germline, CDR1 is MNHEY and CDR2 SVGAGI. This CDR3 contains 17 residues. CDR3 sequence (DNA): TGTGCCAGCAGTAGTCTCGCCGGGGGGTTCCTTAACGACGAGCAGTACTTC. It yields the protein CASSSLAGGFLNDEQYF.

This clonotype was seen repeatedly, ten times or more. The gene calls are TRBV7-2 and TRBJ1-2; no definite D call. The CDR3 is 14 residues long. In germline, CDR1 is SGHTA, CDR2 FQGNSA. Trimming took 2 bases from V and 3 from J, leaving 10 bases between them. The CDR3 DNA is TGTGCCAGCAGCTTAAATCCACCCCACTATGGCTACACCTTC. Translating gives CASSLNPPHYGYTF.

With respect to this clonotype: A much larger clone differs by one base, so this may be a read error. The chain uses TRBV7-2 and TRBJ1-1; no definite D call. The CDR3 runs 11 residues. Looked up from germline, CDR1 is SGHTA and CDR2 is FQGNSA. DNA for the CDR3: TGTGCCATCAGCTCTGGACGCGAAGCTTTCTTT. Protein product: CAISSGREAFF.

The CDR3 is CASSQGTGPGDEQFF. CDR3 DNA sequence: TGCGCCAGCAGCCAGGGGACGGGACCGGGGGATGAGCAGTTCTTC. The chain couples TRBV4-3 to TRBJ2-1; tentative D call: TRBD2 (6 bases). The CDR3 runs 15 residues. From germline, CDR1 is LGHNA and CDR2 YSLEER. V lost 3 bases, J lost 8 bases, and 17 bases lay in between.

This rearrangement joins TRBV6-5 to TRBJ1-4, with D possibly being TRBD1 (5 bases). Germline V gene lookup returns CDR1 MNHEY and CDR2 SVGAGI. Trimming cost V 7 bases and J 0 bases, with 9 bases left between them. CDR3 size: 14 residues. This CDR3 is CASTQTATNEKLFF. The CDR3 DNA sequence: TGTGCCAGCACCCAGACAGCAACTAATGAAAAACTGTTTTTT.

This clonotype was picked up many times. The gene calls are TRBV7-2 and TRBJ2-1, with no clear D. This CDR3 spans 14 amino acids. CDR1 is SGHTA and CDR2 is FQGNSA in the germline V gene. V was cut by 5 bases and J by 6 bases, with 14 bases left in between. In DNA form, the CDR3 reads TGTGCCAGCAGCCCTACTGTTTTGGGCAATGAGCAGTTCTTC. This encodes CASSPTVLGNEQFF.

The J gene is TRBJ1-1, the V gene TRBV9; 10 nucleotides line up with TRBD1. With V trimmed by 4 bases and J by 6 bases, 9 bases remained unmatched. CDR1 is SGDLS, CDR2 YYNGEE, per germline. The CDR3 length is 15 residues. CDR3 sequence reads: CASSSTGTGAAEAFF. The DNA for the CDR3 is TGTGCCAGCAGCAGCACCGGGACAGGGGCTGCTGAAGCTTTCTTT.

V gene TRBV10-3 combines with J gene TRBJ2-5; D not certain. V was cut by 0 bases and J by 5 bases, with 13 bases left in between. The CDR3 sequence is 15 residues long. Germline-derived CDR1 and CDR2 are ENHRY and SYGVKD. The CDR3 protein is CAISESETIGETQYF. The CDR3 DNA reads as TGTGCCATCAGTGAGTCGGAGACGATAGGGGAGACCCAGTACTTC.

V gene TRBV6-5 combines with J gene TRBJ1-4; D unresolved. CDR3 size: 15 residues. Germline V gives CDR1 MNHEY, CDR2 SVGAGI. The V and J ends lost 0 bases and 5 bases respectively, with 10 bases between them. CDR3 coding DNA: TGTGCCAGCAGTTACTCGGGCCGCCAAAATGAAAAACTGTTTTTT. Residues: CASSYSGRQNEKLFF.

CDR3 in amino acids: CASSLDVVGGRNSPLHF. CDR3 bases: TGTGCCAGCAGCTTGGATGTTGTCGGGGGGCGTAATTCACCCCTCCACTTT. The chain carries TRBV5-5 and TRBJ1-6; D perhaps matches TRBD1 (6 bases). V gave up 0 bases and J gave up 6 bases, with 16 bases separating them. Germline V gene sequence: CDR1 SGHKS, CDR2 YYEKEE (reference sequence). CDR3 length equals 17 residues. Variable domain in full (rest from reference TRBV5-5 and TRBJ1-6): DAGVTQSPTHLIKTRGQQVTLRCSPISGHKSVSWYQQVLGQGPQFIFQYYEKEERGRGNFPDRFSARQFPNYSSELNVNALLLGDSALYLCASSLDVVGGRNSPLHFGNGTRLTVT.

The chain links TRBV12-5 to TRBJ1-1; a weak D match, TRBD1 (6 bases). V dropped 6 bases and J dropped 5 bases, with 13 bases sitting between them. From germline, CDR1 is LGHNT and CDR2 FRNRAP. The CDR3 covers 13 residues. The CDR3 region is CASGPSGETEAFF. DNA of the CDR3: TGTGCTAGTGGGCCTTCAGGGGAGACTGAAGCTTTCTTT.

The rearrangement links TRBV2 to TRBJ1-1; D gene unclear. The CDR3 loop spans 13 amino acids. CDR1 is SNHLY and CDR2 is FYNNEI in the germline V gene. Trimming stripped 2 bases from V and 6 bases from J, with 10 bases between. The CDR3 loop is CASSERGGAEAFF. CDR3 bases: TGTGCCAGCAGTGAACGGGGAGGAGCTGAAGCTTTCTTT.

This chain joins TRBV4-3 and TRBJ2-3, with 12 bases fitting TRBD2. The CDR3 has 18 amino acids. From germline, CDR1 is LGHNA and CDR2 YSLEER. With V trimmed by 3 bases and J by 2 bases, 9 bases remained unmatched. The CDR3 region is CASSQGTSGLGDTDTQYF. The CDR3 DNA follows: TGCGCCAGCAGCCAGGGGACTAGCGGGTTGGGGGACACAGATACGCAGTATTTT.

This clonotype was observed at least ten times. The CDR3 here is CASSPTNGGWGYTF. The CDR3 nucleotides read TGTGCCAGCAGTCCTACCAACGGGGGTTGGGGCTACACCTTC. The chain links TRBV7-2 to TRBJ1-2, with a possible D match to TRBD1 (5 bases). V lost 6 bases and J lost 8, with 19 bases in between. Germline loops: CDR1 SGHTA, CDR2 FQGNSA. CDR3 length equals 14 residues.

The V and J genes are TRBV18 and TRBJ1-1, with D possibly being TRBD1 (6 bases). V was trimmed by 0 bases and J by 0 bases, leaving 17 bases between them. The CDR3 contains 18 residues. Looked up from germline, CDR1 is KGHSH and CDR2 is LQKENI. The CDR3 DNA reads TGTGCCAGCTCACCACCGTCTATCAGGGGAAATTTGAACACTGAAGCTTTCTTT. Protein sequence: CASSPPSIRGNLNTEAFF.

This clonotype was observed a handful of times. The chain couples TRBV5-8 to TRBJ2-7, with D possibly being TRBD2 (7 bases). Trimming took off 0 bases at V and 3 bases at J, with 16 bases between the two ends. Germline assignment: CDR1 SGHTS and CDR2 YDEGEE. CDR3 length: 16 residues. CDR3 residues: CASSLVVGEGDYEQYF. The CDR3, as DNA: TGTGCCAGCAGCTTGGTGGTCGGGGAGGGGGACTACGAGCAGTACTTC.

This chain uses TRBV4-1 with TRBJ1-1, with 7 bases matching TRBD1. J was trimmed by 4 bases and V by 1 base; bases with no gene match: 9. This CDR3 spans 16 amino acids. Germline V gene sequence: CDR1 MGHRA, CDR2 YSYEKL. The CDR3 loop reads CASSQAATGPSTEAFF. Written as DNA, the CDR3 is TGCGCCAGCAGCCAAGCCGCGACAGGGCCAAGCACTGAAGCTTTCTTT.

The chain joins TRBV7-9 to TRBJ1-2; D is uncertain. The CDR3 has 14 amino acids. Germline V gives CDR1 SEHNR, CDR2 FQNEAQ (reference sequence). The V end was cut by 0 bases, the J end by 4 bases, with 9 bases between. This chain's CDR3 is CASSLASQFYGYTF. The CDR3 coding sequence is TGTGCCAGCAGCTTAGCATCACAGTTCTATGGCTACACCTTC.

The chain uses TRBV12-3 or TRBV12-4 and TRBJ2-3; no firm D call. Trimming stripped 5 bases from V and 6 bases from J, with 6 bases between. CDR3 length: 11 residues. The CDR3 bases are TGTGCCAGCAGTGATGGGGATACGCAGTATTTT. It is translated as CASSDGDTQYF.

This clonotype has at least ten counts. The chain has TRBV7-2 and TRBJ2-1; TRBD2 matches 7 bases. The trim removed 0 bases at V and 7 bases at J, leaving 9 bases unmatched. Germline V gives CDR1 SGHTA, CDR2 FQGNSA. This CDR3 has 16 residues. The CDR3 loop is CASSLARGGISNEQFF. In DNA, the CDR3 is TGTGCCAGCAGCTTAGCGCGGGGAGGGATTTCGAATGAGCAGTTCTTC.